These 24 T cell receptor beta chains share one sample of origin, sequenced in a study of molecular identifiers for immune sequencing clone quantification. TCRdb re-analysed the PCR reads in MiXCR, keeping a single row per CDR3 protein. The profile shows approximately 63,000 distinct CDR3 sequences, under 20% of them singletons. The material sequenced was naive CD8+ T cells from blood, with Jurkat cell RNA spiked in. Subset reported: FACS-sorted CD8+CD4-CCR7+CD45RA+ naive T cells. Every receptor here comes from a human donor in good health. Some libraries in this study had Jurkat cell RNA spiked in.

By sample fraction, this clonotype is medium-sized. The chain joins TRBV13 to TRBJ2-4, with 7 bases fitting TRBD2. This CDR3 is 16 amino acids long. Germline loops: CDR1 PRHDT, CDR2 FYEKMQ (reference sequence). With 2 bases clipped from V and 1 base from J, the junction kept 5 bases outside the gene matches. This CDR3 is CASSLRSLAAKNIQYF. The CDR3 DNA follows: TGTGCCAGCAGCTTACGATCACTAGCGGCCAAAAACATTCAGTACTTC.

The rearrangement uses TRBV6-5 and TRBJ1-1; D gene ambiguous. The CDR3 has 16 amino acids. Trimming took 1 base from V and 8 from J, leaving 20 bases between them. Germline CDR1 and CDR2: MNHEY and SVGAGI. Written as DNA, the CDR3 is TGTGCCAGCAGTTACTTCTCAGGAGACCCGAGGCCAGAAGCTTTCTTT. Its protein is CASSYFSGDPRPEAFF.

This clonotype was counted many times. This chain links TRBV9 with TRBJ2-1; D gene ambiguous. CDR3 length: 15 amino acids. Trimming stripped 2 bases from V and 1 base from J, with 10 bases between. Germline CDR1 SGDLS, CDR2 YYNGEE. Here the CDR3 reads CASSVYSMSYNEQFF. Written as DNA, the CDR3 is TGTGCCAGCAGCGTCTATAGCATGTCCTACAATGAGCAGTTCTTC.

Many counts were recorded for this clonotype. The chain recombines TRBV11-3 with TRBJ2-2; no clear D. The CDR3 covers 15 residues. V dropped 2 bases and J dropped 1 base, with 8 bases sitting between them. Looked up from germline, CDR1 is SGHNT and CDR2 is YENEEA. The CDR3 DNA reads as TGTGCCAGCAGCTTATATAATCAGAACACCGGGGAGCTGTTTTTT. Its translation is CASSLYNQNTGELFF.

This clonotype was found many times. This chain links TRBV6-5 with TRBJ2-7; no clear D. The CDR3 length is 14 residues. Germline values: CDR1 MNHEY, CDR2 SVGAGI. The V end lost 4 bases, the J end lost 0 bases, and 10 bases lay between the germline ends. CDR3 coding DNA: TGTGCCAGCAGTTGGGGTGGTAGCTCCTACGAGCAGTACTTC. Translation: CASSWGGSSYEQYF.

This clonotype has a count of ten or more. The chain recombines TRBV27 with TRBJ2-3; 8 bases line up with TRBD2. The CDR3 has 16 residues. Germline V gene data show CDR1 as MNHEY and CDR2 as SMNVEV (reference sequence). J gave up 2 bases and V 6 bases, and 10 bases lay outside the gene matches. CDR3 sequence (DNA): TGTGCCAGCAGCTCGTTGGGCGGGAGGTCCACAGATACGCAGTATTTT. Translation gives CASSSLGGRSTDTQYF.

There are many counts of this clonotype. The rearrangement links TRBV28 to TRBJ2-2, with D possibly TRBD2 on 6 matching bases. V dropped 3 bases and J dropped 2 bases, with 19 bases sitting between them. Looked up from germline, CDR1 is MDHEN and CDR2 is SYDVKM. This CDR3 contains 18 residues. CDR3 sequence (DNA): TGTGCCAGCAGTTTTTGGGTCGGGAGCGCGGAAAACACCGGGGAGCTGTTTTTT. This codes for CASSFWVGSAENTGELFF.

This clonotype was found many times. The chain has TRBV7-9 and TRBJ2-1; D is perhaps TRBD1 (6 bases). Trimming took 2 bases from V and 4 from J, leaving 15 bases between them. Per the germline V gene, CDR1 is SEHNR and CDR2 is FQNEAQ (reference sequence). The CDR3 runs to 16 residues. CDR3 nucleotide sequence: TGTGCCAGCAGCTTATTAGTGGCAGGGGAATACAATGAGCAGTTCTTC. This translates into CASSLLVAGEYNEQFF.

This clonotype has at least ten counts. The chain recombines TRBV11-2 with TRBJ2-1; 9 bases align to TRBD2. Looked up from germline, CDR1 is SGHAT and CDR2 is FQNNGV. The junction had 8 bases not matched to a gene; V was cut back by 7 bases and J by 4 bases. The CDR3 length is 15 residues. For the CDR3, the DNA is TGTGCCAGCACCACCGGGACTAGCACTTACAATGAGCAGTTCTTC. Its translation is CASTTGTSTYNEQFF.

In the case of this clonotype: A much larger clone differs from this one at a single base, so this may be a read error. Because it lacks the conserved phenylalanine or tryptophan at the end, this CDR3 is likely a read error. The chain carries TRBV27 and TRBJ2-7, with D possibly called TRBD1 or TRBD2 (5 bases each). Trimming shortened V by 6 bases and J by 0 bases, and 9 bases separated the two germline ends. The CDR3 extends over 13 amino acids. Germline CDR1 reads MNHEY; CDR2 reads SMNVEV (reference sequence). CDR3 amino acids: CASSYGTSYEQYL. The DNA for the CDR3 is TGTGCCAGCAGCTACGGGACCTCCTACGAGCAGTACCTC.

This clonotype was detected many times. V gene TRBV7-2 combines with J gene TRBJ2-7, with 8 bases fitting TRBD2. Germline-derived CDR1 and CDR2 are SGHTA and FQGNSA. The length of the CDR3 is 14 residues. The V gene end was trimmed by 4 bases and the J gene end by 3 bases; junction bases not matched to a gene: 5. CDR3 sequence: CASSYFLAGYEQYF. The CDR3 DNA is TGTGCCAGCAGCTACTTCCTAGCGGGCTACGAGCAGTACTTC.

This clonotype was picked up many times. The V and J genes are TRBV11-3 and TRBJ2-1, with D uncertain. Germline CDR1 reads SGHNT; CDR2 reads YENEEA. Trimming stripped 8 bases from V and 0 bases from J, with 14 bases between. This CDR3 is built from 15 residues. For the CDR3, the DNA is TGTGCCAGCCATTTCGAGAGAAGCTCCTACAATGAGCAGTTCTTC. This sequence encodes CASHFERSSYNEQFF. Full variable domain (rest looked up from reference TRBV11-3 and TRBJ2-1): EAGVVQSPRYKIIEKKQPVAFWCNPISGHNTLYWYLQNLGQGPELLIRYENEEAVDDSQLPKDRFSAERLKGVDSTLKIQPAELGDSAVYLCASHFERSSYNEQFFGPGTRLTVL.

This clonotype appeared many times. The rearrangement joins TRBV11-2 to TRBJ2-7; 11 bases match TRBD2. Germline-derived CDR1 and CDR2 are SGHAT and FQNNGV. V was pared by 5 bases and J by 2 bases, with 5 bases of the junction left unmatched. The CDR3 loop spans 15 amino acids. CDR3 DNA sequence: TGTGCCAGCAGCCTCCATAGCGGGAGGGCCTACGAGCAGTACTTC. It specifies CASSLHSGRAYEQYF.

This chain joins TRBV27 and TRBJ2-7, with D possibly matching TRBD2 (6 bases). Germline lookup yields CDR1 MNHEY and CDR2 SMNVEV (reference sequence). The CDR3 has 17 residues. Trimming stripped 0 bases from V and 3 bases from J, with 18 bases between. The CDR3 DNA follows: TGTGCCAGCAGTTTATCGTCCGGGAGCCGAGGGTTCTACGAGCAGTACTTC. This sequence encodes CASSLSSGSRGFYEQYF.

Only a few counts were recorded for this clonotype. The chain uses TRBV10-3 and TRBJ2-1; unclear D gene. Germline CDR1 reads ENHRY; CDR2 reads SYGVKD. CDR3 length equals 14 residues. Trimming took off 10 bases at V and 0 bases at J, with 13 bases between the two ends. The CDR3 region is CATESTGSYNEQFF. The CDR3 DNA reads TGTGCCACCGAGTCAACCGGCTCCTACAATGAGCAGTTCTTC.

Ten or more counts support this clonotype. The rearrangement links TRBV20-1 to TRBJ2-3; 8 bases map to TRBD2. The CDR3 is 14 residues long. CDR1 is DFQATT, CDR2 SNEGSKA, per germline (reference sequence). J was trimmed by 5 bases and V by 5 bases; bases with no gene match: 9. The DNA of the CDR3 is TGCAGTGCTCGCCGACTAGCGAGCGGAGATACGCAGTATTTT. It specifies CSARRLASGDTQYF.

This clonotype has a count of ten or more. This chain joins TRBV4-1 and TRBJ2-2; the D gene could be TRBD1 or TRBD2 (5 bases each). The V and J ends lost 6 bases and 9 bases respectively, with 17 bases between them. Germline V lookup: CDR1 MGHRA, CDR2 YSYEKL. The CDR3 length is 14 residues. CDR3 sequence: CASSPGTPWRELFF. The DNA for the CDR3 is TGCGCCAGCAGTCCCGGGACCCCCTGGCGGGAGCTGTTTTTT.

Concerning this clonotype itself: One base away lies a much larger clone, so this may be a sequencing read error. The chain links TRBV7-9 to TRBJ2-5; D not resolved. CDR1 and CDR2 (germline): SEHNR, FQNEAQ (reference sequence). V was clipped by 4 bases and J by 0 bases, with 9 bases between them. The CDR3 extends over 14 amino acids. Here the CDR3 DNA reads TGTGCCAGCAGCTCAGCACAAAACCAAGAGACCCAGTACTTC. It encodes CASSSAQNQETQYF.

This clonotype was counted many times. The rearrangement uses TRBV6-5 and TRBJ1-6, with D maybe TRBD1 (5 bases). Trimming left V 0 bases short and J 11 bases short, with 26 bases between. The CDR3 is 19 amino acids. The V gene's germline CDR1 is MNHEY and CDR2 SVGAGI. The CDR3: CASSYSIMGPGRRSPPLHF. DNA for the CDR3: TGTGCCAGCAGTTACTCGATTATGGGACCGGGACGCCGAAGCCCACCCCTCCACTTT.

This clonotype has at least ten counts. The CDR3: CASSSWTSGRDPYNEQFF. In nucleotides, the CDR3 is TGTGCCAGCAGCTCCTGGACTAGCGGGAGGGACCCCTACAATGAGCAGTTCTTC. The chain is built from TRBV11-2 and TRBJ2-1, with 15 positions matching TRBD2. Germline V gives CDR1 SGHAT, CDR2 FQNNGV. V was clipped by 4 bases and J by 2 bases; unmatched bases: 6. This CDR3 is 18 amino acids long.

There are many counts of this clonotype. This rearrangement joins TRBV4-1 to TRBJ1-5; D may be TRBD1 (6 bases). The CDR3 is made up of 17 amino acids. V was shortened by 1 base and J by 0 bases, with 13 bases between the two germline ends. Germline CDR1 MGHRA, CDR2 YSYEKL. The CDR3 here is CASSQVGVGGSNQPQHF. The CDR3 nucleotides read TGCGCCAGCAGCCAAGTAGGTGTAGGGGGTAGCAATCAGCCCCAGCATTTT.

A remark on this clonotype: A much larger clone lies a single base off, so this may be a read error. The chain carries TRBV6-1 and TRBJ1-2; D unresolved. Germline V gene data show CDR1 as MNHNS and CDR2 as SASEGT. This CDR3 has 14 residues. The V and J ends lost 4 bases and 4 bases respectively, with 13 bases between them. CDR3 in DNA: TGTGCCAGCAGTGGATTCGGCACCACCTATGGCTACACCTTC. It specifies CASSGFGTTYGYTF.

This clonotype was seen repeatedly, ten times or more. The rearrangement joins TRBV20-1 to TRBJ2-2, with D uncertain. The CDR3 length is 11 residues. The ends were cut back, 4 bases at V and 2 bases at J, with 2 bases in the middle. CDR1 and CDR2 from the germline V gene are DFQATT and SNEGSKA (reference sequence). DNA of the CDR3: TGCAGTGCTATTAACACCGGGGAGCTGTTTTTT. It yields the protein CSAINTGELFF.

This clonotype was observed at least ten times. The gene calls are TRBV4-3 and TRBJ2-5; D is unresolved. CDR3 length: 14 amino acids. Germline V gene sequence: CDR1 LGHNA, CDR2 YSLEER. V was cut by 2 bases and J by 4 bases, with 11 bases left in between. CDR3 protein: CASSQRAPGETQYF. The CDR3 DNA sequence: TGCGCCAGCAGCCAACGGGCCCCAGGAGAGACCCAGTACTTC.